This TCR beta chain originates from a study of blood T cell repertoires in COVID-19. Overall study: Collection of acute and convalescent COVID-19 samples took place in the United States, Italy and Spain. The cDNA or gDNA used as material had been derived from T cells, B-cell-depleted T cells, or PBMCs.

This CDR3 is built from 14 residues. Germline V lookup: CDR1 MGHRA, CDR2 YSYEKL. V lost 4 bases, J lost 8 bases, and 12 bases lay in between. Per the authors' pipeline: Researchers report that nucleated cell counts were estimated from reference gene primer amplification. Repertoires were generated with immunoSEQ multiplex PCR, while TCRdb's copy carries only in-frame clones and drops some. That table gives V, J and clone size, and the DNA gave D and trimming. This sample has 140,000 to 150,000 clones, with more than 70% found just once. The chain uses TRBV4-1 and TRBJ1-6; D unresolved. The specimen sequenced was peripheral blood. This clonotype was obtained from a human donor in a cohort sampled during active COVID-19. The CDR3 protein is CASSPREADSPLHF. The CDR3 coding sequence is TGCGCCAGCAGCCCGCGTGAGGCAGATTCACCCCTCCACTTT.